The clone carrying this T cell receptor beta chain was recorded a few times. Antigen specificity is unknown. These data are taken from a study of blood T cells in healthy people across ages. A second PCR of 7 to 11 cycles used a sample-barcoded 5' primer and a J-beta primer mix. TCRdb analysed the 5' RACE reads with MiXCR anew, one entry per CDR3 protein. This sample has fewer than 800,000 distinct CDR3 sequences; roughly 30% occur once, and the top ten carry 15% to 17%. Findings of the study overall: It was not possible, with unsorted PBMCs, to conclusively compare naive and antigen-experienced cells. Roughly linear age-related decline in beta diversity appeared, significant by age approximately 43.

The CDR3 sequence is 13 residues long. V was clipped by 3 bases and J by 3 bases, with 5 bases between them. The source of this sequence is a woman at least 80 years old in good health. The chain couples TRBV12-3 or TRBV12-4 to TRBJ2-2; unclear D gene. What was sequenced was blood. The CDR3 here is CASSLVHTGELFF. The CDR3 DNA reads TGTGCCAGCAGTTTGGTCCACACCGGGGAGCTGTTTTTT.